One and the same sample provided the 16 T cell receptor beta chains below, sequenced in a study of blood T cell repertoires in COVID-19. TCRdb's copy holds only in-frame clones and misses some; the assay was immunoSEQ multiplex PCR. The sample includes about 63,000 clones, 65% to 80% of them seen just once. The sample taken for sequencing was peripheral blood. The receptors were gathered from a human donor in a cohort sampled during active COVID-19.

The chain links TRBV28 to TRBJ2-3; TRBD2 matches at 10 bases. V lost 5 bases to trimming and J lost 1 base; unmatched junction nucleotides: 9. Germline loops: CDR1 MDHEN, CDR2 SYDVKM. This CDR3 is built from 17 residues. The chain's CDR3 is CASSPPLSGRGTDTQYF. Written as DNA, the CDR3 is TGTGCCAGCAGTCCCCCCTTAAGCGGGAGGGGCACAGATACGCAGTATTTT. The full variable domain, in which reference TRBV28 and TRBJ2-3 provide the parts outside the CDR3, is DVKVTQSSRYLVKRTGEKVFLECVQDMDHENMFWYRQDPGLGLRLIYFSYDVKMKEKGDIPEGYSVSREKKERFSLILESASTNQTSMYLCASSPPLSGRGTDTQYFGPGTRLTVL.

In its sample, this clone was seen a few times. The V and J genes are TRBV24-1 and TRBJ1-5; 7 bases are shared with TRBD1. The J segment lost 4 bases and the V segment lost 12 bases, leaving 8 bases of the junction unmatched. The germline gives CDR1 KGHDR, CDR2 SFDVKD. CDR3 length: 13 amino acids. The CDR3 sequence: CAAEPTGNQPQHF. The CDR3 region has the DNA TGTGCCGCCGAACCGACAGGGAATCAGCCCCAGCATTTT.

V gene TRBV29-1 combines with J gene TRBJ2-7, with a weak D call TRBD1 (5 bases). This CDR3 is built from 11 residues. The germline gives CDR1 SQVTM, CDR2 ANQGSEA. V lost 5 bases and J lost 2, with 7 bases in between. The CDR3: CSVTGAYEQYF. The CDR3 DNA follows: TGCAGCGTTACAGGAGCCTACGAGCAGTACTTC.

The chain is built from TRBV5-6 and TRBJ2-5; D ambiguous. Germline V gene data show CDR1 as SGHDT and CDR2 as YYEEEE. Trimming left V 1 base short and J 0 bases short, with 10 bases between. The CDR3 runs 15 residues. DNA of the CDR3: TGTGCCAGCAGCTTGAGACCCAGGTACCAAGAGACCCAGTACTTC. Its protein is CASSLRPRYQETQYF.

The chain is built from TRBV6-1 and TRBJ1-5; 7 nucleotides agree with TRBD1. The CDR3 runs to 15 residues. Germline CDR1 and CDR2: MNHNS and SASEGT. After removal of 3 bases from V and 6 bases from J, the junction contained 8 bases not matched to a gene. Here the CDR3 DNA reads TGTGCCAGCAGTGACACGGGCAGGGGGGCTCAGCCCCAGCATTTT. Protein product: CASSDTGRGAQPQHF.

The J gene is TRBJ2-1, the V gene TRBV11-3; D is unresolved. Germline CDR1 SGHNT, CDR2 YENEEA. V was cut by 2 bases and J by 6 bases, with 8 bases left in between. The CDR3 runs to 13 residues. CDR3 amino acids: CASSLIPGNEQFF. The CDR3 coding sequence is TGTGCCAGCAGCTTAATACCGGGCAATGAGCAGTTCTTC.

The CDR3 region has the DNA TGTGCCAGCTCAAACTTAACAGAAAGAATCGCTGGGGCCAACGTCCTGACTTTC. It translates to CASSNLTERIAGANVLTF. This chain joins TRBV18 and TRBJ2-6; D is undetermined. The V gene lost 5 bases and the J gene lost 2 bases, with 19 bases spanning the gap. Looked up from germline, CDR1 is KGHSH and CDR2 is LQKENI. The CDR3 runs to 18 residues. Based on the CDR3 plus reference TRBV18 and TRBJ2-6, the full variable domain is NAGVMQNPRHLVRRRGQEARLRCSPMKGHSHVYWYRQLPEEGLKFMVYLQKENIIDESGMPKERFSAEFPKEGPSILRIQQVVRGDSAAYFCASSNLTERIAGANVLTFGAGSRLTVL.

This clone is classed as medium-sized. The chain carries TRBV9 and TRBJ2-7; 8 nucleotides match TRBD1. Germline V CDR1 and CDR2: SGDLS, YYNGEE. Trimming took 2 bases from V and 4 from J; bases not matched to a gene: 11. The CDR3 loop spans 16 amino acids. This CDR3 is CASSVGPGTGIYEQYF. DNA of the CDR3: TGTGCCAGCAGCGTCGGACCCGGGACAGGAATTTACGAGCAGTACTTC.

This chain links TRBV28 with TRBJ2-3; the D is unclear. The CDR3 length is 15 residues. CDR1 MDHEN and CDR2 SYDVKM come from the germline V gene. Trimming took off 3 bases at V and 4 bases at J, with 14 bases between the two ends. Written as DNA, the CDR3 is TGTGCCAGCAGTTTTGGAGTGGGTGGCGCAGATACGCAGTATTTT. This encodes CASSFGVGGADTQYF.

The chain uses TRBV6-5 and TRBJ2-7; 8 positions match TRBD1. CDR1 MNHEY and CDR2 SVGAGI come from the germline V gene. J was trimmed by 4 bases and V by 10 bases; bases with no gene match: 12. The CDR3 totals 14 residues. Here the CDR3 reads CANHQGAVGYEQYF. The CDR3 nucleotides are TGTGCCAACCATCAGGGGGCGGTTGGTTACGAGCAGTACTTC.

This chain links TRBV7-9 with TRBJ1-5; D is perhaps TRBD1 (5 bases). There are 14 residues in the CDR3. Germline values: CDR1 SEHNR, CDR2 FQNEAQ (reference sequence). Trimming removed 3 bases from V and 4 bases from J, with 10 bases in between. CDR3: CASSLLGGNQPQHF. CDR3 coding DNA: TGTGCCAGCAGCTTGTTGGGGGGTAATCAGCCCCAGCATTTT. Based on the CDR3 plus reference TRBV7-9 and TRBJ1-5, the full variable domain is DTGVSQNPRHKITKRGQNVTFRCDPISEHNRLYWYRQTLGQGPEFLTYFQNEAQLEKSRLLSDRFSAERPKGSFSTLEIQRTEQGDSAMYLCASSLLGGNQPQHFGDGTRLSIL.

The V and J genes are TRBV6-6 and TRBJ2-1; 12 nucleotides agree with TRBD2. CDR1 MNHNY and CDR2 SVGAGI come from the germline V gene (reference sequence). The J segment lost 4 bases and the V segment lost 5 bases, leaving 6 bases of the junction unmatched. The CDR3 is 16 residues long. Written as DNA, the CDR3 is TGTGCCAGCAGTCGACGCCTAGCGGGAGGGTACAATGAGCAGTTCTTC. Translating gives CASSRRLAGGYNEQFF.

The gene calls are TRBV10-3 and TRBJ1-1, with 8 bases aligning to TRBD1. With V trimmed by 0 bases and J by 4 bases, 7 bases remained unmatched. There are 16 residues in the CDR3. Germline V gives CDR1 ENHRY, CDR2 SYGVKD. CDR3 loop: CAISESRAGGFTEAFF. Written as DNA, the CDR3 is TGTGCCATCAGTGAGTCGAGGGCAGGGGGCTTCACTGAAGCTTTCTTT.

With regard to this clone: One end of the junction fails to match germline, which may point to a read error. The rearrangement joins TRBV6-7 to TRBJ2-6; D is unclear. TRBV6-7 is marked as an open reading frame, function uncertain. The CDR3 sequence is 14 residues long. DNA for the CDR3: TGCGGTTTAAAAAGCTCCTCTGGGGCCAACGTCCTGACTTTC. Amino acid sequence: CGLKSSSGANVLTF.

The chain carries TRBV11-3 and TRBJ1-1, with D perhaps matching TRBD1 (5 bases). Trimming removed 5 bases at V and 3 bases at J, with 25 bases between. Germline V gene data show CDR1 as SGHNT and CDR2 as YENEEA. This CDR3 is 18 amino acids long. The CDR3 DNA follows: TGTGCCAGCAGCCGCGGAGGGACTTGGGGATTGAAGGACACTGAAGCTTTCTTT. Residues: CASSRGGTWGLKDTEAFF.

V is TRBV12-3 or TRBV12-4 and J is TRBJ2-1; D unclear. Trimming took off 1 base at V and 4 bases at J, with 5 bases between the two ends. This CDR3 has 13 amino acids. CDR3 DNA sequence: TGTGCCAGCAGTTTAGTACTTTACAATGAGCAGTTCTTC. This encodes CASSLVLYNEQFF.